One and the same sample provided the 29 T cell receptor beta chains below, sequenced in a study of metastatic and nonmetastatic thyroid tumors. Before thyroid surgery, none of the patients had received any treatment. TCRdb redid the clone calls on the PCR reads using MiXCR. In the table there are around 59,000 clones, around 16% of which are singletons. The source material was blood. All receptors derive from a male donor with papillary thyroid cancer or a benign thyroid nodule (not recorded which). Some clones in this sample may be carry-over from other donors' samples.

Notes on this clone: This clone may be a read error of a much larger clone one base away. It is likely a read error, because the conserved phenylalanine at the end of the CDR3 is missing. The chain is built from TRBV12-3 or TRBV12-4 and TRBJ1-2; unclear D gene. V gave up 5 bases and J gave up 4 bases, with 5 bases separating them. CDR3 length: 11 amino acids. CDR3 sequence: CASSRSYGYTS. The CDR3 nucleotides are TGTGCCAGCAGTCGGAGCTATGGCTACACCTCC.

This clone was detected only once. This chain uses TRBV20-1 with TRBJ2-7; D uncertain. Germline values: CDR1 DFQATT, CDR2 SNEGSKA (reference sequence). V was clipped by 2 bases and J by 7 bases, with 18 bases between them. This CDR3 spans 14 amino acids. The CDR3 reads CSARKWSDQTEQYF. The CDR3, as DNA: TGCAGTGCTAGAAAGTGGTCAGACCAAACAGAGCAGTACTTC.

About this clone: A read error is possible here, since a much larger clone lies one base away. This same CDR3 is encoded by further DNA sequences in the sample. The chain links TRBV5-6 to TRBJ2-1; D is perhaps TRBD1 (5 bases). The length of the CDR3 is 17 residues. Trimming removed 1 base from V and 4 bases from J, with 18 bases in between. From germline, CDR1 is SGHDT and CDR2 YYEEEE. The CDR3 region has the DNA TGTGCCAGCAGCTTGAGGATGGGGCAGGGTGCATACAATGAGCAGTTCTTC. The encoded protein is CASSLRMGQGAYNEQFF.

This clone was observed many times. The rearrangement uses TRBV29-1 and TRBJ2-1; perhaps TRBD2 as D (6 bases). Germline V gives CDR1 SQVTM, CDR2 ANQGSEA. Trimming left V 7 bases short and J 4 bases short, with 14 bases between. The CDR3 spans 13 residues. The CDR3: CSAVGLTYNEQFF. CDR3 sequence (DNA): TGCAGCGCCGTGGGACTTACTTACAATGAGCAGTTCTTC.

This clone has just a few counts. The chain employs TRBV2 and TRBJ2-5; possibly TRBD2 for D (5 bases). Trimming took off 8 bases at V and 13 bases at J, with 20 bases between the two ends. The CDR3 has 12 amino acids. Germline loops: CDR1 SNHLY, CDR2 FYNNEI. The CDR3: CASGSRAETRYF. DNA for the CDR3: TGTGCCAGCGGGAGTAGAGCGGAGACAAGGTACTTC.

This clone was detected only once. This clone may be a read error of a much larger clone one base away. V is TRBV3-1 and J is TRBJ1-1; 8 nucleotides line up with TRBD1. CDR3 length: 19 residues. Germline CDR1 reads LGHDT; CDR2 reads YNNKEL (reference sequence). For the CDR3, the DNA is TGTGCCAACAGCCCCAGCTTTGTGCTATTCGACAGGGGAGACACTGAAGCTTTCTTT. It specifies CANSPSFVLFDRGDTEAFF.

A few counts support this clone. The CDR3 bases are TGTGCCTGGAACGAAGGGGCGGGCAACGAGCAGTACTTC. It translates to CAWNEGAGNEQYF. This sequence joins TRBV30 and TRBJ2-7, with D perhaps given as TRBD1 or TRBD2 (5 bases each). The CDR3 is 13 residues long. The germline V gene has CDR1 GTSNPN and CDR2 SVGIG (reference sequence). The V and J ends lost 4 bases and 5 bases respectively, with 15 bases between them.

The table lists this clone with many counts. This chain links TRBV6-4 with TRBJ2-3; 8 bases agree with TRBD2. The ends lost 4 bases at V and 1 base at J; junction bases unmatched: 4. Looked up from germline, CDR1 is MRHNA and CDR2 is SNTAGT. The CDR3 sequence is 15 residues long. Written as DNA, the CDR3 is TGTGCCAGCAGTGTCGAGACTAGCGGCACAGATACGCAGTATTTT. Protein: CASSVETSGTDTQYF.

This clone was seen more than once but under ten times. Since a much larger clone is just one base distant, this may be a read error. V gene TRBV2 combines with J gene TRBJ2-4; D remains ambiguous. The V end lost 2 bases, the J end lost 2 bases, and 7 bases lay between the germline ends. The germline V gene has CDR1 SNHLY and CDR2 FYNNEI. This CDR3 has 14 amino acids. CDR3 DNA sequence: TGTGCCAGCAGTGAAAGCCCGTCCAAAAACATTCAGTACTTC. Translating it yields CASSESPSKNIQYF.

At least ten counts were recorded for this clone. The chain links TRBV5-8 to TRBJ1-1; no clear D. The length of the CDR3 is 9 residues. Germline loops: CDR1 SGHTS, CDR2 YDEGEE. V gave up 9 bases and J gave up 11 bases, with 11 bases separating them. As DNA, the CDR3 is TGTGCCACCTTAGGAATGGCTTTCTTT. Translating it yields CATLGMAFF. Complete variable domain (other parts from reference TRBV5-8 and TRBJ1-1): EAGVTQSPTHLIKTRGQQATLRCSPISGHTSVYWYQQALGLGLQFLLWYDEGEERNRGNFPPRFSGRQFPNYSSELNVNALELEDSALYLCATLGMAFFGQGTRLTVV.

There are many counts of this clone. The J gene is TRBJ2-1, the V gene TRBV28; 8 nucleotides align to TRBD1. The V segment lost 5 bases and the J segment 2 bases; nucleotides outside the gene matches: 5. CDR1 MDHEN and CDR2 SYDVKM come from the germline V gene. The CDR3 runs to 15 residues. CDR3 coding DNA: TGTGCCAGCAGTACTCCGGGACAGGCCTACAATGAGCAGTTCTTC. This gives the protein CASSTPGQAYNEQFF.

Notes on this clone: A much larger clonotype is one base distant, so this may be a read error. The genes are TRBV6-1 and TRBJ2-6; 7 positions agree with TRBD2. Germline CDR1 MNHNS, CDR2 SASEGT. This CDR3 comprises 16 residues. V lost 8 bases, J lost 0 bases, and 7 bases stayed unmatched. The CDR3 protein is CASGGEALSGANVLTF. The CDR3 nucleotides are TGTGCCAGCGGGGGGGAGGCACTCTCTGGGGCCAACGTCCTGACTTTC.

This clone was found many times. The chain recombines TRBV15 with TRBJ1-1; 7 positions agree with TRBD1. Germline values: CDR1 LNHNV, CDR2 YYDKDF (reference sequence). J gave up 3 bases and V 1 base, and 2 bases lay outside the gene matches. This CDR3 is built from 14 residues. The CDR3 DNA reads as TGTGCCACCAGCAGAGGAACAGGGGACACTGAAGCTTTCTTT. This codes for CATSRGTGDTEAFF. Using reference TRBV15 and TRBJ1-1 for the parts outside the CDR3, the full variable domain is DAMVIQNPRYQVTQFGKPVTLSCSQTLNHNVMYWYQQKSSQAPKLLFHYYDKDFNNEADTPDNFQSRRPNTSFCFLDIRSPGLGDTAMYLCATSRGTGDTEAFFGQGTRLTVV.

This clone appeared a few times. V usage is TRBV28 and J usage is TRBJ1-4, with a weak D call TRBD1 (5 bases). Germline V gene sequence: CDR1 MDHEN, CDR2 SYDVKM. This CDR3 contains 13 residues. DNA of the CDR3: TGTGCTATCAGTTTAGCAGGGTACGAAAAACTGTTTTTT. Protein sequence: CAISLAGYEKLFF.

This clone was recorded at least ten times. The J gene is TRBJ2-3, the V gene TRBV12-3 or TRBV12-4; maybe TRBD1 (6 bases). The V gene lost 1 base and the J gene lost 6 bases, with 14 bases spanning the gap. The CDR3 sequence is 15 residues long. CDR3 DNA sequence: TGTGCCAGCAGTTTAGAGCCAGGGGTTTGGGATACGCAGTATTTT. This translates into CASSLEPGVWDTQYF.

This clone was seen repeatedly, ten times or more. The V and J genes are TRBV20-1 and TRBJ1-1; possibly TRBD1 for D (6 bases). CDR1 and CDR2 from the germline V gene are DFQATT and SNEGSKA (reference sequence). The ends were cut back, 3 bases at V and 6 bases at J, with 8 bases in the middle. The CDR3 loop spans 11 amino acids. In DNA, the CDR3 is TGCAGTGCTAGGAGGGGGGCTGAAGCTTTCTTT. Translating gives CSARRGAEAFF.

This clone occurred many times. This chain joins TRBV20-1 and TRBJ2-7; D gene ambiguous. Deletions cut 2 bases from V and 3 bases from J, with 20 bases between. From germline, CDR1 is DFQATT and CDR2 SNEGSKA (reference sequence). The CDR3 is 16 residues long. DNA of the CDR3: TGCAGTGCTAGAACGTTGTCGATTAACCGACTCTACGAGCAGTACGTC. It translates to CSARTLSINRLYEQYV.

There are many counts of this clone. The V call is TRBV30, the J call TRBJ1-5; tentative D call: TRBD1 (5 bases). Per germline, CDR1 GTSNPN and CDR2 SVGIG (reference sequence). V lost 0 bases, J lost 11 bases, and 11 bases lay in between. The CDR3 is 12 amino acids. CDR3 sequence: CAWSVQGETQHF. CDR3 in DNA: TGTGCCTGGAGTGTACAAGGGGAAACCCAGCATTTT.

This clone was seen ten or more times. The rearrangement uses TRBV6-5 and TRBJ1-6, with a tentative D call TRBD1 (6 bases). The V and J ends lost 2 bases and 7 bases respectively, with 15 bases between them. The CDR3 is 16 amino acids. Germline CDR1 is MNHEY and CDR2 is SVGAGI. This CDR3 is CASSYDRSTFNSPLHF. The CDR3 nucleotides read TGTGCCAGCAGTTACGACAGGTCCACTTTCAATTCACCCCTCCACTTT.

This clone came up many times. This sequence joins TRBV30 and TRBJ1-5; no clear D. Germline-derived CDR1 and CDR2 are GTSNPN and SVGIG (reference sequence). CDR3 length equals 15 residues. The V gene lost 4 bases and the J gene lost 7 bases, with 20 bases spanning the gap. The CDR3 region is CAWTQGSTTAQPQHF. The CDR3 nucleotides are TGTGCCTGGACCCAAGGGAGTACCACGGCCCAGCCCCAGCATTTT.

Remarks on this clone: A much larger clonotype is one base distant, so this may be a read error. J is TRBJ1-4 and V is TRBV6-2 or TRBV6-3; the D is unclear. The CDR3 sequence is 14 residues long. Trimming pared 6 bases from V and 0 bases from J, leaving 8 bases between. The germline V gene encodes CDR1 MNHEY and CDR2 SVGEGT. The chain's CDR3 is CASSYPATNEKLFF. Written as DNA, the CDR3 is TGTGCCAGCAGCTACCCAGCAACTAATGAAAAACTGTTTTTT.

This clone was seen repeatedly, ten times or more. The chain combines TRBV18 with TRBJ2-7, with TRBD1 identical over 8 bases. The CDR3 length is 15 residues. Germline values: CDR1 KGHSH, CDR2 LQKENI. V gave up 3 bases and J gave up 2 bases; unmatched junction bases: 6. CDR3 sequence reads: CASSPDWTGTYEQYF. In DNA form, the CDR3 reads TGTGCCAGCTCACCCGACTGGACAGGGACCTACGAGCAGTACTTC.

This clone was detected many times. The chain has TRBV6-1 and TRBJ2-3; possible D gene TRBD2, 5 bases. V lost 10 bases, J lost 6 bases, and 17 bases lay in between. This CDR3 is built from 13 residues. The germline V gene encodes CDR1 MNHNS and CDR2 SASEGT. The CDR3, as DNA: TGTGCCACCGGCCTGGCGACGGGGGATACGCAGTATTTT. It is translated as CATGLATGDTQYF.

In this sample, this clone turned up many times. The chain employs TRBV18 and TRBJ1-3; no definite D call. V was trimmed by 6 bases and J by 0 bases, leaving 18 bases between them. CDR1 KGHSH and CDR2 LQKENI come from the germline V gene. This CDR3 region has 17 residues. The CDR3 spells CASSPLGAGNSGNTIYF. CDR3 coding DNA: TGTGCCAGCTCCCCCCTAGGCGCGGGTAACTCTGGAAACACCATATATTTT.

This clone came up many times. V usage is TRBV12-3 or TRBV12-4 and J usage is TRBJ1-2, with D possibly TRBD1 on 5 matching bases. The CDR3 contains 11 residues. V dropped 8 bases and J dropped 7 bases, with 11 bases sitting between them. In DNA form, the CDR3 reads TGTGCCAGCGTGGTGGGGGGTGGCTACACCTTC. Translated, it gives CASVVGGGYTF.

This clone was seen more than once but under ten times. DNA of the CDR3: TGTGCCAGCAGCTTCCGTGGTGGAGATACGCAGTATTTT. Translated: CASSFRGGDTQYF. The chain uses TRBV5-4 and TRBJ2-3; D remains ambiguous. Germline lookup yields CDR1 SGHNT and CDR2 YYREEE (reference sequence). The CDR3 totals 13 residues. V lost 2 bases to trimming and J lost 5 bases, with 9 bases between them.

This clone was picked up many times. The chain combines TRBV4-3 with TRBJ2-1, with D uncertain. The CDR3 covers 16 residues. Between the trimmed V and J ends, which lost 0 bases and 0 bases, there was a span of 9 bases. CDR1 and CDR2 (germline): LGHNA, YSLEER. The CDR3: CASSQDLSSSYNEQFF. The CDR3 nucleotides are TGCGCCAGCAGCCAAGATTTAAGCAGCTCCTACAATGAGCAGTTCTTC.

This clone was counted at least ten times. The V gene is TRBV6-2 or TRBV6-3, the J gene TRBJ1-5; D remains unclear. V was trimmed by 0 bases and J by 6 bases, leaving 9 bases between them. Germline CDR1 is MNHEY and CDR2 is SVGEGT. The CDR3 is 14 amino acids. The CDR3 region has the DNA TGTGCCAGCAGTTACTCGAGGACGGCTCAGCCCCAGCATTTT. Encoded protein: CASSYSRTAQPQHF.

This clone has ten or more counts. The CDR3 coding sequence is TGTGCCAGCAGCCCACAAGGGGGGTTGAGCAATCAGCCCCAGCATTTT. Residues: CASSPQGGLSNQPQHF. The V and J genes are TRBV11-2 and TRBJ1-5, with D possibly being TRBD1 (6 bases). The CDR3 has 16 amino acids. Germline CDR1 is SGHAT and CDR2 is FQNNGV. V was trimmed by 5 bases and J by 1 base, leaving 15 bases between them.